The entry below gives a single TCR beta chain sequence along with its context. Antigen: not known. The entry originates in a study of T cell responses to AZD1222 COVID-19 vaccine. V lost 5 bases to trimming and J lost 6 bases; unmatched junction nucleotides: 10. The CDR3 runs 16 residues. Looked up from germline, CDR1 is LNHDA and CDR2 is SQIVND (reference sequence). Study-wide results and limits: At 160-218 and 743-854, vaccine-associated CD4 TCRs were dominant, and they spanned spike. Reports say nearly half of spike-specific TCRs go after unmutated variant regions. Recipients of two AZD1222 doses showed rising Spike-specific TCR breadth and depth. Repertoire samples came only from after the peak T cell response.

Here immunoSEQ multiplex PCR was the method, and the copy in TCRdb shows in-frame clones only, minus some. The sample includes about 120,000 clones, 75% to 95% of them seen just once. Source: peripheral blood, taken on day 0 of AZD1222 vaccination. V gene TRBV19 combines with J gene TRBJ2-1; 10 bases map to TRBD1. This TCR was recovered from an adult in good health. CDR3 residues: CASSGRRDRGGNEQFF. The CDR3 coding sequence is TGTGCCAGTAGTGGACGCCGGGACAGGGGAGGCAATGAGCAGTTCTTC.